The 30 T cell receptor beta chains given below trace back to one sample, sequenced in a study of T-cell reconstitution after alpha-beta-depleted transplantation in children. Unique molecular identifiers were built into the TCRbeta library. TCRdb independently ran MiXCR on the PCR reads; one entry per CDR3 protein. The table lists about 980,000 distinct CDR3 sequences, under 30% of them singletons, with approximately 30% in the top ten. The sequenced sample was PBMCs, mostly from graft donor cells, obtained 360 days after TCRalphabeta/CD19-depleted stem cell transplant. All receptors derive from a boy in the first two years of life who had a stem cell transplant for SCID, so the T cells may come from the graft donor.

This sequence joins TRBV5-1 and TRBJ2-5, with no clear D. The germline V gene has CDR1 SGHRS and CDR2 YFSETQ. The V end lost 3 bases, the J end lost 5 bases, and 11 bases lay between the germline ends. The CDR3 consists of 13 residues. CDR3 in DNA: TGCGCCAGCAGCTATGTAGGGTGGGAGACCCAGTACTTC. Translating it yields CASSYVGWETQYF.

In its sample, this clonotype was seen many times. This chain links TRBV24-1 with TRBJ2-3; the match to TRBD2 covers 8 bases. V was clipped by 0 bases and J by 5 bases; unmatched bases: 12. CDR1 and CDR2 (germline): KGHDR, SFDVKD. CDR3 length equals 18 residues. The CDR3 sequence is CATSDLPGLALEGDTQYF. The CDR3 nucleotides read TGTGCCACCAGTGATTTGCCCGGACTAGCCCTGGAAGGAGATACGCAGTATTTT.

This clonotype was counted only a few times. The chain links TRBV7-6 to TRBJ2-6; D gene unclear. Deletions cut 1 base from V and 0 bases from J, with 7 bases between. Germline V gene sequence: CDR1 SGHVS, CDR2 FNYEAQ. CDR3 length: 16 amino acids. CDR3 in DNA: TGTGCCAGCAGCTTAGTTCTGATCTCTGGGGCCAACGTCCTGACTTTC. Translation: CASSLVLISGANVLTF.

This clonotype was detected only a few times. This chain links TRBV6-6 with TRBJ1-1; no definite D call. In germline, CDR1 is MNHNY, CDR2 SVGAGI (reference sequence). The CDR3 consists of 12 residues. The germline V and J ends were trimmed by 10 bases and 6 bases, with 15 bases remaining between them. The CDR3 protein is CATGLGSPEAFF. The DNA of the CDR3 is TGTGCCACCGGACTGGGGAGCCCTGAAGCTTTCTTT.

The chain has TRBV10-3 and TRBJ2-1, with 11 bases lining up with TRBD2. With V trimmed by 11 bases and J by 6 bases, 6 bases remained unmatched. The CDR3 spans 13 residues. Germline values: CDR1 ENHRY, CDR2 SYGVKD. The DNA of the CDR3 is TGTGCCGTACTAGGACTAGCGGGCAATGAGCAGTTCTTC. This gives the protein CAVLGLAGNEQFF.

This clonotype was seen a few times. The chain couples TRBV2 to TRBJ1-1; 7 bases are a match to TRBD1. V gave up 2 bases and J gave up 0 bases; unmatched junction bases: 3. Germline lookup yields CDR1 SNHLY and CDR2 FYNNEI. The CDR3 extends over 15 amino acids. CDR3 sequence reads: CASSEPQGLNTEAFF. CDR3 nucleotides: TGTGCCAGCAGTGAACCACAGGGGTTGAACACTGAAGCTTTCTTT.

V gene TRBV6-2 or TRBV6-3 combines with J gene TRBJ2-5; TRBD2 matches at 8 bases. This CDR3 is built from 16 residues. Germline CDR1 reads MNHEY; CDR2 reads SVGEGT. Germline trimming cut 6 bases from V and 5 bases from J; bases unmatched to any gene: 14. The DNA of the CDR3 is TGTGCCAGCAGCTCCCCTAGTACGGGGGGGCAGGAGACCCAGTACTTC. Its translation: CASSSPSTGGQETQYF.

The chain uses TRBV2 and TRBJ1-2; D is uncertain. Trimming pared 6 bases from V and 2 bases from J, leaving 13 bases between. Germline V gene sequence: CDR1 SNHLY, CDR2 FYNNEI. The CDR3 runs 14 residues. The CDR3 nucleotides are TGTGCCAGCAGCGCCGGAGGGTCCAACTATGGCTACACCTTC. Amino acid sequence: CASSAGGSNYGYTF.

V usage is TRBV12-3 or TRBV12-4 and J usage is TRBJ1-6; tentatively, D is TRBD1 (6 bases). Trimming shortened V by 5 bases and J by 5 bases, and 19 bases separated the two germline ends. The CDR3 consists of 17 residues. As DNA, the CDR3 is TGTGCCAGCAGTCATGGACAGCCTCTTATACATAATTCACCCCTCCACTTT. Amino acid sequence: CASSHGQPLIHNSPLHF.

This clonotype was found a few times. This chain's CDR3 is CSVEDGVYRETQYF. The CDR3, as DNA: TGCAGCGTTGAAGACGGGGTTTATAGGGAGACCCAGTACTTC. The rearrangement uses TRBV29-1 and TRBJ2-5, with a tentative D call TRBD2 (5 bases). The V end was cut by 0 bases, the J end by 5 bases, with 13 bases between. Germline values: CDR1 SQVTM, CDR2 ANQGSEA. CDR3 length: 14 amino acids.

The genes are TRBV12-3 or TRBV12-4 and TRBJ1-1, with D perhaps TRBD1 (6 bases). The V and J ends lost 5 bases and 3 bases respectively, with 13 bases between them. This CDR3 is 14 amino acids long. CDR3 in DNA: TGTGCCAGCAGTGCCTACAGGGCGGACACTGAAGCTTTCTTT. This codes for CASSAYRADTEAFF.

This clonotype was found many times. This rearrangement joins TRBV7-2 to TRBJ2-3; D not resolved. The V end was cut by 4 bases, the J end by 6 bases, with 8 bases between. Germline CDR1 reads SGHTA; CDR2 reads FQGNSA. This CDR3 is 12 amino acids long. CDR3 DNA: TGTGCCAGCAGCTCCAGCTCCGATACGCAGTATTTT. Its translation is CASSSSSDTQYF.

The chain has TRBV4-1 and TRBJ1-2, with 10 nucleotides matching TRBD1. V gave up 1 base and J gave up 4 bases; unmatched junction bases: 3. This CDR3 spans 15 amino acids. Per the germline V gene, CDR1 is MGHRA and CDR2 is YSYEKL. CDR3 sequence reads: CASSQGQGAFYGYTF. The DNA for the CDR3 is TGCGCCAGCAGCCAAGGACAGGGGGCTTTCTATGGCTACACCTTC.

The chain uses TRBV24-1 and TRBJ2-1; 12 nucleotides align to TRBD2. Germline CDR1 is KGHDR and CDR2 is SFDVKD. V lost 4 bases and J lost 7; bases outside the gene matches: 7. The CDR3 runs 16 residues. The CDR3: CATSERRTSGANEQFF. CDR3 in DNA: TGTGCCACCAGTGAACGGAGGACTAGCGGGGCTAATGAGCAGTTCTTC.

The chain carries TRBV11-1 and TRBJ1-3; weak D call: TRBD1 (5 bases). CDR1 and CDR2 from the germline V gene are SGHAT and FQDESV (reference sequence). The CDR3 is made up of 15 amino acids. Trimming stripped 1 base from V and 2 bases from J, with 9 bases between. The CDR3 protein is CASSLEGPAGNTIYF. The CDR3 bases are TGTGCCAGCAGCTTAGAGGGGCCTGCTGGAAACACCATATATTTT.

In its sample, this clonotype was seen a few times. The V call is TRBV5-6, the J call TRBJ1-2; TRBD1 matches at 7 bases. This CDR3 has 14 amino acids. CDR1 is SGHDT and CDR2 is YYEEEE in the germline V gene. V lost 4 bases, J lost 5 bases, and 8 bases stayed unmatched. The CDR3 DNA sequence: TGTGCCAGCAGCCAAACAGGGGCCTCTTATGGCTACACCTTC. It translates to CASSQTGASYGYTF.

The J gene is TRBJ1-1, the V gene TRBV11-2; maybe TRBD1 (5 bases). The CDR3 is made up of 15 amino acids. Germline CDR1 is SGHAT and CDR2 is FQNNGV. Trimming removed 6 bases from V and 0 bases from J, with 14 bases in between. The CDR3 protein is CASRLWGELNTEAFF. The CDR3 DNA reads as TGTGCCAGCAGATTGTGGGGCGAACTGAACACTGAAGCTTTCTTT.

The chain has TRBV5-1 and TRBJ1-1, with a weak D call TRBD1 (6 bases). V was clipped by 4 bases and J by 0 bases, with 13 bases between them. The CDR3 sequence is 15 residues long. Germline values: CDR1 SGHRS, CDR2 YFSETQ. The CDR3 bases are TGCGCCAGCAGCACTGCAGGGGCCATGAACACTGAAGCTTTCTTT. Protein sequence: CASSTAGAMNTEAFF.

The CDR3 loop reads CSARDQRETLRTEAFF. The CDR3 nucleotides read TGCAGTGCTAGGGACCAACGCGAGACCCTTAGGACTGAAGCTTTCTTT. This chain links TRBV20-1 with TRBJ1-1; D ambiguous. Germline V gene lookup returns CDR1 DFQATT and CDR2 SNEGSKA (reference sequence). The V end lost 3 bases, the J end lost 5 bases, and 22 bases lay between the germline ends. This CDR3 has 16 amino acids.

This clonotype has a handful of counts. This sequence joins TRBV19 and TRBJ2-3; the match to TRBD2 covers 14 bases. The V segment lost 3 bases and the J segment 3 bases; nucleotides outside the gene matches: 8. The germline V gene has CDR1 LNHDA and CDR2 SQIVND (reference sequence). There are 18 residues in the CDR3. This chain's CDR3 is CASSIHGTSGGSTDTQYF. For the CDR3, the DNA is TGTGCCAGTAGTATCCACGGGACTAGCGGGGGAAGTACAGATACGCAGTATTTT.

This chain joins TRBV4-2 and TRBJ2-7, with D possibly TRBD1 on 7 matching bases. V was cut by 4 bases and J by 6 bases, with 16 bases left in between. Per the germline V gene, CDR1 is LGHNA and CDR2 is YNFKEQ. The CDR3 runs to 14 residues. The CDR3 loop reads CASSPGDRDFEQYF. CDR3 DNA: TGTGCCAGCAGCCCGGGAGACAGGGACTTCGAGCAGTACTTC.

The genes are TRBV11-2 and TRBJ1-1, with D uncertain. Germline CDR1 and CDR2: SGHAT and FQNNGV. The CDR3 runs to 14 residues. V was pared by 5 bases and J by 3 bases, with 13 bases between. DNA for the CDR3: TGTGCCAGCAGCCGCCAATTAGATCACACTGAAGCTTTCTTT. Its protein is CASSRQLDHTEAFF.

This clonotype has just a few counts. This chain joins TRBV7-9 and TRBJ2-1; TRBD1 aligns across 7 bases. With 4 bases clipped from V and 15 bases from J, the junction kept 12 bases outside the gene matches. The CDR3 has 13 amino acids. CDR1 and CDR2 from the germline V gene are SEHNR and FQNEAQ (reference sequence). The CDR3 DNA reads as TGTGCCAGCAGCTCCAAGACAGGGTCGGGTAGGTTCTTC. Its translation: CASSSKTGSGRFF.

This clonotype has just a few counts. The gene calls are TRBV7-9 and TRBJ2-2; tentatively, D is TRBD2 (5 bases). CDR3 size: 16 residues. Germline V CDR1 and CDR2: SEHNR, FQNEAQ (reference sequence). Deletions cut 10 bases from V and 5 bases from J, with 23 bases between. CDR3 in amino acids: CATREFYGDETGELFF. The CDR3 DNA follows: TGTGCCACCCGAGAGTTTTACGGGGATGAAACCGGGGAGCTGTTTTTT.

The V gene is TRBV20-1, the J gene TRBJ2-1, with TRBD1 matching 9 bases. This CDR3 is 16 amino acids long. V lost 5 bases to trimming and J lost 2 bases; unmatched junction nucleotides: 10. Per the germline V gene, CDR1 is DFQATT and CDR2 is SNEGSKA (reference sequence). The CDR3 nucleotides are TGCAGTGCTGGGGGGAGGGACAGGGTTGCCTACAATGAGCAGTTCTTC. This gives the protein CSAGGRDRVAYNEQFF.

The sample holds a few counts of this clonotype. The chain is built from TRBV6-5 and TRBJ1-5; 7 nucleotides line up with TRBD1. The J segment lost 2 bases and the V segment lost 2 bases, leaving 3 bases of the junction unmatched. The CDR3 totals 15 residues. Germline CDR1 MNHEY, CDR2 SVGAGI. CDR3 DNA sequence: TGTGCCAGCAGTTACGGTCAGGGGGGCAATCAGCCCCAGCATTTT. Translated: CASSYGQGGNQPQHF.

The chain combines TRBV28 with TRBJ2-5; the D is unclear. The CDR3 is 11 residues long. V lost 5 bases and J 5 bases, leaving 6 bases between the germline ends. Germline CDR1 reads MDHEN; CDR2 reads SYDVKM. CDR3 nucleotide sequence: TGTGCCAGCAGTACAACGGAGACCCAGTACTTC. It yields the protein CASSTTETQYF.

V is TRBV10-2 and J is TRBJ2-5; no definite D call. Trimming cost V 6 bases and J 1 base, with 9 bases left between them. CDR1 is WSHSY, CDR2 SAAADI, per germline. This CDR3 comprises 13 residues. The CDR3 sequence: CASRANVQETQYF. In DNA form, the CDR3 reads TGCGCCAGCAGGGCCAACGTCCAAGAGACCCAGTACTTC.

This clonotype was seen a few times. The V call is TRBV5-1, the J call TRBJ1-4, with no clear D. Trimming cost V 4 bases and J 5 bases, with 15 bases left between them. Germline V gene sequence: CDR1 SGHRS, CDR2 YFSETQ. The CDR3 runs 15 residues. CDR3 sequence reads: CASSEVPARNEKLFF. CDR3 nucleotide sequence: TGCGCCAGCAGCGAGGTCCCAGCCCGGAATGAAAAACTGTTTTTT. The full variable domain, its missing parts supplied by reference TRBV5-1 and TRBJ1-4, is KAGVTQTPRYLIKTRGQQVTLSCSPISGHRSVSWYQQTPGQGLQFLFEYFSETQRNKGNFPGRFSGRQFSNSRSEMNVSTLELGDSALYLCASSEVPARNEKLFFGSGTQLSVL.

The chain is built from TRBV11-1 and TRBJ2-3; D might be TRBD1 (6 bases). CDR1 SGHAT and CDR2 FQDESV come from the germline V gene (reference sequence). Between the trimmed V and J ends, which lost 5 bases and 3 bases, there was a span of 18 bases. This CDR3 is built from 16 residues. DNA of the CDR3: TGTGCCAGCAGCATTACTCCCGGGACAAGGACAGATACGCAGTATTTT. Its translation: CASSITPGTRTDTQYF.